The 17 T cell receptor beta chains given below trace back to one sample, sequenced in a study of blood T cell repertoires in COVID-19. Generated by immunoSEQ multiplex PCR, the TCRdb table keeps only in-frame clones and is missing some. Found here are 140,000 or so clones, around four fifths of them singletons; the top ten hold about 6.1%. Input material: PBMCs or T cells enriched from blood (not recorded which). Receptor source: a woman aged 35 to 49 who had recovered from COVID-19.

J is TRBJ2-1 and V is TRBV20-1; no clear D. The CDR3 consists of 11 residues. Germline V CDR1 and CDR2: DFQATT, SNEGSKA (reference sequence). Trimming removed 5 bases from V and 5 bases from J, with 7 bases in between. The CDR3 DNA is TGCAGTGCTCCCGACAACAATGAGCAGTTCTTC. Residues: CSAPDNNEQFF.

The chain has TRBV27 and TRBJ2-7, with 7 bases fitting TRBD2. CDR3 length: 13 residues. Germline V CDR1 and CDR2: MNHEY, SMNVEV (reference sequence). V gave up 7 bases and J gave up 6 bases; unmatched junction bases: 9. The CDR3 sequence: CASKWGGDSEQYF. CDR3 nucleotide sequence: TGTGCCAGCAAGTGGGGAGGGGACTCCGAGCAGTACTTC.

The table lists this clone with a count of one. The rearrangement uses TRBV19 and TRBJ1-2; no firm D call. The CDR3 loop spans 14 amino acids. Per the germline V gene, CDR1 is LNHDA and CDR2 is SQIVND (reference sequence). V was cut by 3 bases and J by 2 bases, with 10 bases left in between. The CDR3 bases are TGTGCCAGTAGTATGGCAGGATTAAACTATGGCTACACCTTC. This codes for CASSMAGLNYGYTF.

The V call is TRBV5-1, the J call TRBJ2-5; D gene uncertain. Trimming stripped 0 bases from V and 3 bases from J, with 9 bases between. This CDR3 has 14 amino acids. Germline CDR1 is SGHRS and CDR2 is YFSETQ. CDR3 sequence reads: CASSLALQEETQYF. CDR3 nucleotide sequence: TGCGCCAGCAGCTTGGCCTTGCAGGAAGAGACCCAGTACTTC.

The CDR3 sequence: CASSSQGTFSYNSPLHF. The CDR3 region has the DNA TGTGCCAGCAGTTCACAGGGGACCTTCTCCTATAATTCACCCCTCCACTTT. This sequence joins TRBV27 and TRBJ1-6; the match to TRBD1 covers 7 bases. Unmatched junction bases numbered 6, after V lost 4 bases and J lost 0 bases. The germline gives CDR1 MNHEY, CDR2 SMNVEV (reference sequence). This CDR3 comprises 17 residues.

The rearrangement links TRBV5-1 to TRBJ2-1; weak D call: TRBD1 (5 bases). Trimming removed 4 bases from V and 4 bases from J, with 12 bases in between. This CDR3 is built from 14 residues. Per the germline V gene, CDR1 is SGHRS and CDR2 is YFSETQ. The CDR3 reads CASSTTGLYNEQFF. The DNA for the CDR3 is TGCGCCAGCAGCACCACAGGCCTATACAATGAGCAGTTCTTC. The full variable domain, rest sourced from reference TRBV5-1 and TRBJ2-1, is KAGVTQTPRYLIKTRGQQVTLSCSPISGHRSVSWYQQTPGQGLQFLFEYFSETQRNKGNFPGRFSGRQFSNSRSEMNVSTLELGDSALYLCASSTTGLYNEQFFGPGTRLTVL.

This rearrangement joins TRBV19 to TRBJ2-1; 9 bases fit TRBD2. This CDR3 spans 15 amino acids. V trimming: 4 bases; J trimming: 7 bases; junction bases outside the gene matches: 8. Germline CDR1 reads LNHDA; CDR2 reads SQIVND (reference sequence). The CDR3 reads CASSRSSGSRNEQFF. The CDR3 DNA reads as TGTGCCAGTAGTAGAAGTAGCGGGAGTAGGAATGAGCAGTTCTTC. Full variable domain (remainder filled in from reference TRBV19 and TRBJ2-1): DGGITQSPKYLFRKEGQNVTLSCEQNLNHDAMYWYRQDPGQGLRLIYYSQIVNDFQKGDIAEGYSVSREKKESFPLTVTSAQKNPTAFYLCASSRSSGSRNEQFFGPGTRLTVL.

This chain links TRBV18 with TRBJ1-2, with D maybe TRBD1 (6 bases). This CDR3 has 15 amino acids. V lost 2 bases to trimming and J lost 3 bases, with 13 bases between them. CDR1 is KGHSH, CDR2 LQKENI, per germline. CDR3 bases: TGTGCCAGCTCACCATCAGGGGCGGGTGACTATGGCTACACCTTC. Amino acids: CASSPSGAGDYGYTF.

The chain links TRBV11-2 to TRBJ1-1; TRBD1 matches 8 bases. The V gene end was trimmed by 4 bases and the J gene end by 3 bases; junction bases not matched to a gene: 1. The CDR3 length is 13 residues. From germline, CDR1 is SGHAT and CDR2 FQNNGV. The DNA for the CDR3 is TGTGCCAGCAGCTCCAGGGGGCACACTGAAGCTTTCTTT. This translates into CASSSRGHTEAFF.

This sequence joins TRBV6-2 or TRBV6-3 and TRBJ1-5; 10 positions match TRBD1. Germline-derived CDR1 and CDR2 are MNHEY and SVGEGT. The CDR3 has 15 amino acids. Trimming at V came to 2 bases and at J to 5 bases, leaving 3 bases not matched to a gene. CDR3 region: CASSYRDRGYQPQHF. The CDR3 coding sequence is TGTGCCAGCAGTTACAGGGACAGGGGCTATCAGCCCCAGCATTTT.

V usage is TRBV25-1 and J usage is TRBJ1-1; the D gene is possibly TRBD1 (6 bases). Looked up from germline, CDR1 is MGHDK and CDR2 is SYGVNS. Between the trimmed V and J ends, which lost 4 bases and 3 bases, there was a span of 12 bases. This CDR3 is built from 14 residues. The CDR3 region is CASSVAGVDTEAFF. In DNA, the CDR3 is TGTGCCAGCAGTGTGGCAGGGGTGGACACTGAAGCTTTCTTT.

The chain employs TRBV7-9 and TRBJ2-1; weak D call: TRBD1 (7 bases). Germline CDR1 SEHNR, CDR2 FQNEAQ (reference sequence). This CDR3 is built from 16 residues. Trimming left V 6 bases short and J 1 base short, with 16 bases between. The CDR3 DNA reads TGTGCCAGCAGTCCAGCGACAGGGACTTCCTACAATGAGCAGTTCTTC. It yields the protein CASSPATGTSYNEQFF.

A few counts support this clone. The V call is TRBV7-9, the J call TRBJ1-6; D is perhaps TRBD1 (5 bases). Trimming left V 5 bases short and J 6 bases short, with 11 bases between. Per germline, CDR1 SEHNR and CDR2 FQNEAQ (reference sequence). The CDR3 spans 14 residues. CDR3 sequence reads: CASSKTDLNSPLHF. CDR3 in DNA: TGTGCCAGCAGCAAGACAGACCTTAATTCACCCCTCCACTTT.

CDR3 bases: TGTGCCAGCAGCGTTAGCGGGAGGGGCCCCGGGGAGCTGTTTTTT. Amino acids: CASSVSGRGPGELFF. V gene TRBV9 combines with J gene TRBJ2-2; 11 bases are a match to TRBD2. The junction had 3 bases not matched to a gene; V was cut back by 2 bases and J by 6 bases. The CDR3 is made up of 15 amino acids. Germline loops: CDR1 SGDLS, CDR2 YYNGEE. Variable domain in full (rest from reference TRBV9 and TRBJ2-2): DSGVTQTPKHLITATGQRVTLRCSPRSGDLSVYWYQQSLDQGLQFLIQYYNGEERAKGNILERFSAQQFPDLHSELNLSSLELGDSALYFCASSVSGRGPGELFFGEGSRLTVL.

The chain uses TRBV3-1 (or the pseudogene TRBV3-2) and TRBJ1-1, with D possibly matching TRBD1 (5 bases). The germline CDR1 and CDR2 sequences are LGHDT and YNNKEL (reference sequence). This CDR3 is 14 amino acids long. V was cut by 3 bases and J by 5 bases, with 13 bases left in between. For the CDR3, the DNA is TGTGCCAGCAGCCACGGGGGGAAGCGGACTGAAGCTTTCTTT. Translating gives CASSHGGKRTEAFF.

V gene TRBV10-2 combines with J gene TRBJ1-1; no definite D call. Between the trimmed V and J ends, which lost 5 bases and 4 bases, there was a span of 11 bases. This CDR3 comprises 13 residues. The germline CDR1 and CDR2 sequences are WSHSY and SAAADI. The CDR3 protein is CASSSGGSTEAFF. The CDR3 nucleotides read TGCGCCAGCAGTTCAGGCGGGTCCACTGAAGCTTTCTTT.

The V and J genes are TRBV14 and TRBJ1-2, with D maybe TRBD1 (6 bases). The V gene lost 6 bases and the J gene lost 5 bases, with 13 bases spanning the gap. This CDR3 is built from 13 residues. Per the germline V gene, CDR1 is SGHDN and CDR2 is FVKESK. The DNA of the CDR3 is TGTGCCAGCAGTGGAAACGGACAGTATGGCTACACCTTC. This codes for CASSGNGQYGYTF.